The rows below give T cell receptor beta chains drawn from one sample of a study of CD8+ T cells in alopecia areata. The protocol was immunoSEQ multiplex PCR, while the TCRdb copy is restricted to in-frame clones and leaves out a portion. The table includes around 140,000 clones, around 86% detected once. The material sequenced was CD8+ T cells sorted from blood, taken at week 4, from a patient treated with tofacitinib. These receptors all stem from a human donor with alopecia areata. Both conserved end residues are part of each CDR3. D genes are given only for firm matches.

>TRBV19|NA
CASLSGYRGPGYTF
>TRBV7-2|NA
CASSLELGQRGGYTF
>TRBV27|NA
CASSLKVNYGYTF
>TRBV19|NA
CASSIASYSNQPQHF
>TRBV4-2|NA
CASSQDGTPFPTEAFF
>TRBV29-1|TRBD2
CSVGGRDTGELFF
>TRBV10-2|TRBD2
CASRRPGGSYEQYF
>TRBV19|NA
CASSIGGPGELFF
>TRBV30|NA
CAWSVTRGAEAFF
>TRBV5-4|NA
CASSLAGMLSTGELFF
>TRBV29-1|TRBD2
CSAQLAGDTFYEQYF
>TRBV6-5|NA
CASSTRTLSTDTQYF
>TRBV29-1|NA
CSVEDYMGTGELFF
>TRBV7-9|NA
CASSQPGHPDEQYF
>TRBV11-3|NA
CASSFGNTEAFF
>TRBV15|NA
CATSRDERGEQYF
>TRBV9|TRBD2
CASSVIAGGPNEQFF
>TRBV19|NA
CAIGSGGELFF
>TRBV29-1|NA
CSARRENTEAFF
>TRBV27|NA
CASSLGNQPQHF
>TRBV2|TRBD2
CASMLGGDTQYF
>TRBV6-5|NA
CASMAAGELFF
>TRBV5-1|TRBD2
CASSLITSGTNEQFF
>TRBV30|NA
CAWSVQNQPQHF
>TRBV6-1|TRBD2
CASSSTSGTYEQYF
>TRBV27|NA
CASSSPGGGTEAFF
>TRBV5-6|TRBD1
CASSKVGDSNEQFF
>TRBV5-7|TRBD2
CAPSAASGRVYNEQFF
>TRBV7-9|NA
CASSFSIYEQYF
>TRBV27|TRBD1
CASKGQGSETQYF
>TRBV25-1|NA
CASSALQERLNTEAFF
>TRBV29-1|NA
CSQGGWGTEAFF
>TRBV12-5|NA
CASGSPDLGAIFSYNEQFF
>TRBV5-8|TRBD2
CASSQPTSGGDNEQFF
>TRBV13|NA
CASSLEGTTYNEQFF
>TRBV29-1|TRBD2
CSVEHGLAGAEQYF
>TRBV27|TRBD2
CATSASGRHEQFF
>TRBV19|NA
CASSIGFTGELFF
>TRBV5-1|NA
CASSLGFLPDTQYF
>TRBV6-1|NA
CASSEGPEVFGYTF
>TRBV29-1|NA
CSVEAGTPGTLSYEQYF
>TRBV4-2|TRBD2
CASRGGGFNEQYF
>TRBV27|TRBD1
CASSLIRDRVTQYF
>TRBV5-1|NA
CASSLAQGRTDTQYF
>TRBV6-1|NA
CAVSPTGELFF
>TRBV5-6|NA
CASSLGDYEQYF